The 21 T cell receptor beta chains below all came from one sample that was sequenced in a study of cytomegalovirus exposure and HLA in healthy donors. Primers for the PCR totalled 60 Vbeta and 13 Jbeta. The method was immunoSEQ multiplex PCR; TCRdb's version includes in-frame clones alone and lacks a portion of them. Among around 120,000 clones listed, 80% were seen once. The sample taken for sequencing was PBMCs. The source is a female donor in good health and CMV-seropositive.

This sequence joins TRBV7-8 and TRBJ1-2, with D unclear. The CDR3 contains 13 residues. Trimming took 3 bases from V and 7 from J, leaving 12 bases between them. The germline gives CDR1 SGHVS, CDR2 FQNEAQ. CDR3 in DNA: TGTGCCAGCAGCTTTCCTAGACTTACTGGCTACACCTTC. Amino acids: CASSFPRLTGYTF.

The CDR3 nucleotides are TGTGCCAGCTCACCCCATCAGGGGGAGACCCAGTACTTC. Encoded protein: CASSPHQGETQYF. This chain uses TRBV18 with TRBJ2-5; tentatively, D is TRBD1 (6 bases). CDR1 is KGHSH and CDR2 is LQKENI in the germline V gene. V lost 3 bases, J lost 5 bases, and 10 bases lay in between. The CDR3 has 13 amino acids.

CDR3 sequence (DNA): TGCGCCAGCAGCCCTGGCCCGGGAGCCGGAGCGGCTGAAGCTTTCTTT. This translates into CASSPGPGAGAAEAFF. The chain has TRBV5-1 and TRBJ1-1; the D is unclear. Trimming removed 4 bases at V and 6 bases at J, with 22 bases between. Germline CDR1 and CDR2: SGHRS and YFSETQ. The CDR3 is 16 amino acids.

V is TRBV29-1 and J is TRBJ2-7; TRBD1 might be the D (7 bases). The ends were cut back, 6 bases at V and 3 bases at J, with 21 bases in the middle. The CDR3 sequence is 15 residues long. The germline gives CDR1 SQVTM, CDR2 ANQGSEA. The CDR3, as DNA: TGCAGCGTCCGTCCTCGAGGTCAGGGGGGCTACGAGCAGTACTTC. Its translation: CSVRPRGQGGYEQYF.

The V gene is TRBV6-6, the J gene TRBJ1-5; 7 bases align to TRBD1. Germline loops: CDR1 MNHNY, CDR2 SVGAGI (reference sequence). Germline trimming cut 6 bases from V and 0 bases from J; bases unmatched to any gene: 5. The CDR3 has 15 residues. For the CDR3, the DNA is TGTGCCAGCAGGGACAGGTCTAATAGCAATCAGCCCCAGCATTTT. Translation gives CASRDRSNSNQPQHF.

The V gene is TRBV18, the J gene TRBJ2-2; the match to TRBD1 covers 10 bases. Germline V gene lookup returns CDR1 KGHSH and CDR2 LQKENI. The CDR3 consists of 16 residues. V shed 5 bases, J shed 5 bases, and the junction held 8 bases outside the gene matches. In DNA, the CDR3 is TGTGCCAGCTCAAAGACAGGGGGCGGCAGTACCGGGGAGCTGTTTTTT. This translates into CASSKTGGGSTGELFF.

The rearrangement links TRBV6-1 to TRBJ2-3; maybe TRBD2 (5 bases). The CDR3 has 11 amino acids. Looked up from germline, CDR1 is MNHNS and CDR2 is SASEGT. The V gene lost 11 bases and the J gene lost 9 bases, with 15 bases spanning the gap. In DNA, the CDR3 is TGTGCCTCCTCACTAGTCGCCACGCAGTATTTT. The encoded protein is CASSLVATQYF.

This clone was found a few times. The gene calls are TRBV7-2 and TRBJ1-5; D remains ambiguous. CDR3 length equals 15 residues. CDR1 and CDR2 (germline): SGHTA, FQGNSA. The germline V and J ends were trimmed by 4 bases and 5 bases, with 15 bases remaining between them. The DNA of the CDR3 is TGTGCCAGCAGCTCTGGCTTGGGGAGGCATCAGCCCCAGCATTTT. Translated, it gives CASSSGLGRHQPQHF.

This clone has only a few counts. This sequence joins TRBV29-1 and TRBJ2-5, with 9 nucleotides matching TRBD2. Germline V gives CDR1 SQVTM, CDR2 ANQGSEA. CDR3 length equals 15 residues. The junction had 12 bases not matched to a gene; V was cut back by 5 bases and J by 5 bases. This CDR3 reads CSVSGRGLAFETQYF. DNA of the CDR3: TGCAGCGTTTCTGGGAGGGGACTAGCTTTTGAGACCCAGTACTTC.

The gene calls are TRBV7-7 and TRBJ2-5, with TRBD2 identical over 10 bases. The J segment lost 5 bases and the V segment lost 4 bases, leaving 7 bases of the junction unmatched. The CDR3 contains 15 residues. The germline gives CDR1 SSHAT, CDR2 FNYEAQ (reference sequence). CDR3 sequence: CASSSSGGVGETQYF. The CDR3 bases are TGTGCCAGCAGCTCCAGCGGGGGGGTAGGGGAGACCCAGTACTTC.

DNA for the CDR3: TGTGCCAGCAGCCAAGAAAGGACAGGCCCAATCTGGAGTGGCTACACCTTC. It yields the protein CASSQERTGPIWSGYTF. The chain joins TRBV4-2 to TRBJ1-2, with TRBD1 matching 7 bases. Germline values: CDR1 LGHNA, CDR2 YNFKEQ. The CDR3 is 17 amino acids. V lost 0 bases, J lost 7 bases, and 14 bases stayed unmatched.

This clone has only a few counts. The chain carries TRBV19 and TRBJ1-2; D is ambiguous. The CDR3 is 13 amino acids. Per germline, CDR1 LNHDA and CDR2 SQIVND (reference sequence). V lost 8 bases to trimming and J lost 4 bases, with 14 bases between them. In nucleotides, the CDR3 is TGTGCCAGTCGTTTCGACATCGGCTATGGCTACACCTTC. Amino acids: CASRFDIGYGYTF.

The rearrangement links TRBV2 to TRBJ2-7, with D perhaps matching TRBD1 (6 bases). Germline loops: CDR1 SNHLY, CDR2 FYNNEI. V lost 5 bases and J lost 3, with 20 bases in between. The CDR3 runs to 16 residues. CDR3 in amino acids: CASSFSPGQGGYEQYF. The CDR3 nucleotides read TGTGCCAGCAGTTTTTCACCGGGACAAGGGGGCTACGAGCAGTACTTC.

This clone has just one count. The CDR3 sequence: CASSSTGGYGYTF. The DNA of the CDR3 is TGTGCCAGCAGTTCTACAGGGGGTTATGGCTACACCTTC. This sequence joins TRBV28 and TRBJ1-2; 8 bases line up with TRBD1. The CDR3 has 13 residues. V was clipped by 4 bases and J by 5 bases; unmatched bases: 3. Looked up from germline, CDR1 is MDHEN and CDR2 is SYDVKM.

The V and J genes are TRBV5-1 and TRBJ1-4; 7 bases are shared with TRBD1. Losses at the gene ends were 2 bases for V and 8 bases for J; bases not matched to a gene: 12. Germline V gives CDR1 SGHRS, CDR2 YFSETQ. This CDR3 has 16 residues. CDR3 sequence reads: CASSLGTASRWEKLFF. DNA for the CDR3: TGCGCCAGCAGCTTAGGGACAGCTTCCCGCTGGGAAAAACTGTTTTTT.

This chain joins TRBV5-4 and TRBJ2-5; 9 bases agree with TRBD1. Germline loops: CDR1 SGHNT, CDR2 YYREEE (reference sequence). V lost 4 bases to trimming and J lost 4 bases; unmatched junction nucleotides: 8. The CDR3 is 15 amino acids. The CDR3 bases are TGTGCCAGCAGCCCGGGGGACAGGGTGCGAGAGACCCAGTACTTC. Translation: CASSPGDRVRETQYF.

This clone was picked up a small number of times. The chain employs TRBV5-1 and TRBJ2-7, with a tentative D call TRBD2 (6 bases). The V gene's germline CDR1 is SGHRS and CDR2 YFSETQ. Trimming cost V 4 bases and J 2 bases, with 16 bases left between them. The CDR3 is 15 residues long. The CDR3 loop is CASSPGESGTYEQYF. CDR3 nucleotide sequence: TGCGCCAGCAGCCCGGGGGAGAGCGGTACCTACGAGCAGTACTTC. Together with reference TRBV5-1 and TRBJ2-7, the CDR3 gives the full variable domain: KAGVTQTPRYLIKTRGQQVTLSCSPISGHRSVSWYQQTPGQGLQFLFEYFSETQRNKGNFPGRFSGRQFSNSRSEMNVSTLELGDSALYLCASSPGESGTYEQYFGPGTRLTVT.

This sequence joins TRBV13 and TRBJ2-5; 11 positions match TRBD2. From germline, CDR1 is PRHDT and CDR2 FYEKMQ (reference sequence). The CDR3 runs 16 residues. With V trimmed by 5 bases and J by 2 bases, 7 bases remained unmatched. The CDR3 spells CASSPASGGWQETQYF. CDR3 nucleotide sequence: TGTGCCAGCAGCCCCGCTAGCGGGGGGTGGCAAGAGACCCAGTACTTC.

The chain couples TRBV12-5 to TRBJ2-1; 7 bases fit TRBD2. Germline V CDR1 and CDR2: LGHNT, FRNRAP. Trimming at V came to 4 bases and at J to 4 bases, leaving 4 bases not matched to a gene. The CDR3 sequence is 14 residues long. CDR3 bases: TGTGCTAGTGGTTCCCAAGCGGGGTACAATGAGCAGTTCTTC. Translated: CASGSQAGYNEQFF. The full variable domain, completed using reference TRBV12-5 and TRBJ2-1, is DARVTQTPRHKVTEMGQEVTMRCQPILGHNTVFWYRQTMMQGLELLAYFRNRAPLDDSGMPKDRFSAEMPDATLATLKIQPSEPRDSAVYFCASGSQAGYNEQFFGPGTRLTVL.

This clone was counted ten times or more. V and J are TRBV5-6 and TRBJ2-7, with D unresolved. Germline CDR1 SGHDT, CDR2 YYEEEE. CDR3 length: 13 residues. Deletions cut 1 base from V and 6 bases from J, with 11 bases between. The CDR3 nucleotides are TGTGCCAGCAGCTTGTCGCGGTCTCTCGAGCAGTACTTC. It translates to CASSLSRSLEQYF. The variable domain in full, with the rest retrieved from reference TRBV5-6 and TRBJ2-7, is DAGVTQSPTHLIKTRGQQVTLRCSPKSGHDTVSWYQQALGQGPQFIFQYYEEEERQRGNFPDRFSGHQFPNYSSELNVNALLLGDSALYLCASSLSRSLEQYFGPGTRLTVT.

This chain links TRBV19 with TRBJ2-3; the D is unclear. Germline assignment: CDR1 LNHDA and CDR2 SQIVND (reference sequence). V shed 5 bases and J shed 1 base, with 10 bases lying between them. The CDR3 consists of 14 residues. In nucleotides, the CDR3 is TGTGCCAGTAGTTCCCTCACGGGCACAGATACGCAGTATTTT. It encodes CASSSLTGTDTQYF.